The clone carrying this T cell receptor (beta chain) occurred a few times. This entry is derived from a study of blood T cell repertoires in COVID-19. Overall study context: The origin of the acute and convalescent COVID-19 samples was the United States, Italy and Spain.

Authors' processing steps: For nucleated cells, counts were estimated from reference gene primer amplification. The protocol was immunoSEQ multiplex PCR, while the TCRdb copy is restricted to in-frame clones and leaves out a portion. The D gene and trimming were derived from the DNA, and the V and J assignments and clone size from that table. The sample shows about 180,000 clones, roughly 88% of them seen only once. V was shortened by 5 bases and J by 4 bases, with 21 bases between the two germline ends. CDR1 is SGHRS and CDR2 is YFSETQ in the germline V gene. This CDR3 has 17 residues. Each participant's cohort was designated according to participant-reported clinical history.

This rearrangement joins TRBV5-1 to TRBJ1-4; D gene unclear. Sample: PBMCs or T cells enriched from blood (not recorded which). The sequence was collected from a middle-aged man who had recovered from COVID-19. The chain's CDR3 is CASRAGGYAGLNEKLFF. In DNA form, the CDR3 reads TGCGCCAGCAGGGCAGGAGGGTACGCTGGCCTTAATGAAAAACTGTTTTTT.